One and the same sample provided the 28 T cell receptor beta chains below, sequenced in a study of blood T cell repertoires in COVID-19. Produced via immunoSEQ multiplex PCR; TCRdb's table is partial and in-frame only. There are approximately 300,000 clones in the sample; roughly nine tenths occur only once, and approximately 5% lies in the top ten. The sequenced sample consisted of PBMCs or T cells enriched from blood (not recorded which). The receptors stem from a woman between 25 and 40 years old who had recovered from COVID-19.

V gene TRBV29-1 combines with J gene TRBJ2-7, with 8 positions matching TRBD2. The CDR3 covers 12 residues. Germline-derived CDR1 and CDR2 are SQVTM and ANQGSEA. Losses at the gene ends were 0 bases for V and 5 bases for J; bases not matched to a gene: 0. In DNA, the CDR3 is TGCAGCGTTGAAGACGGGGGGGACGAGCAGTACTTC. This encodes CSVEDGGDEQYF.

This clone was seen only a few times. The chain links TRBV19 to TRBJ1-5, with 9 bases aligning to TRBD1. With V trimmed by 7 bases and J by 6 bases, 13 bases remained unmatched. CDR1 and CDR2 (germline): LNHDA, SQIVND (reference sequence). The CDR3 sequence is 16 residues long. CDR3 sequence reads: CASNLPQGAGGQPQHF. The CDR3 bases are TGTGCCAGTAACCTACCACAGGGGGCTGGCGGTCAGCCCCAGCATTTT.

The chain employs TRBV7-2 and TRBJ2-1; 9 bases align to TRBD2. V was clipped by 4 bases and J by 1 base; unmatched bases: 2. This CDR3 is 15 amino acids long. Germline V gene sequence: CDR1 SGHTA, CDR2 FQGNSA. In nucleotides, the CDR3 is TGTGCCAGCAGCTATAGCGGGGGTTCCTACAATGAGCAGTTCTTC. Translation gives CASSYSGGSYNEQFF.

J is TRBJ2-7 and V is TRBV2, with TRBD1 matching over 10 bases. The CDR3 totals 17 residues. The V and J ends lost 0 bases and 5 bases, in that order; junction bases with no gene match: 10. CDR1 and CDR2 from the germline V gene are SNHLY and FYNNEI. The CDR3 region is CASSEAPPGTGDNEQYF. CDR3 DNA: TGTGCCAGCAGTGAAGCGCCACCCGGGACAGGGGACAACGAGCAGTACTTC.

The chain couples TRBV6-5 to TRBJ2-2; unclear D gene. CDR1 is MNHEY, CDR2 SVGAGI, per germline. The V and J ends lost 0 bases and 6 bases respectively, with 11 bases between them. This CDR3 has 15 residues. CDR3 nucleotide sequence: TGTGCCAGCAGTTACTCGAGTGTTAACCCCGGGGAGCTGTTTTTT. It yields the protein CASSYSSVNPGELFF.

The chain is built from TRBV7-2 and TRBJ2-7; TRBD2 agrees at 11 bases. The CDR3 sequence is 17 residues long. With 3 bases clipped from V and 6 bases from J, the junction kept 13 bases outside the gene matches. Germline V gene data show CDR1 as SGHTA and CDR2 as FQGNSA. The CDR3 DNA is TGTGCCAGCAGCTTCCCTCTAGCGGGGGGCCTGGGGGGCGAGCAGTACTTC. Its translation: CASSFPLAGGLGGEQYF.

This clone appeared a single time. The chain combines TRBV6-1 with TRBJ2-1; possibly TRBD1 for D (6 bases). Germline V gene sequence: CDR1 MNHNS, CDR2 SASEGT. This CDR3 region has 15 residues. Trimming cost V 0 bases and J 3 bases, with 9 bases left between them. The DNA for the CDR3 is TGTGCCAGCAGTGAAGCAAAGGGGGACTACAATGAGCAGTTCTTC. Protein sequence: CASSEAKGDYNEQFF.

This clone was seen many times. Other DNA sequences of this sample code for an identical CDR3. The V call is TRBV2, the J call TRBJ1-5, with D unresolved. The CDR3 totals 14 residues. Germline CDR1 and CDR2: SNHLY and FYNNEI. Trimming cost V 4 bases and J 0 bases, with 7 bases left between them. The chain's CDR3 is CASSVDNSNQPQHF. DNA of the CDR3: TGTGCCAGCAGTGTCGACAATAGCAATCAGCCCCAGCATTTT.

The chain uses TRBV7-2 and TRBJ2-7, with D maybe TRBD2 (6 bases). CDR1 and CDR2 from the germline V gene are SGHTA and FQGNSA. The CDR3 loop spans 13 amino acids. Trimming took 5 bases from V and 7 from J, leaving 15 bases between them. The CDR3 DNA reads TGTGCCAGCAGCGCCCAACCCCGGGGGGAGCAGTACTTC. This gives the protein CASSAQPRGEQYF.

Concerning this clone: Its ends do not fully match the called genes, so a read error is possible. CDR3 residues: CAWTSSRTGTAIF. The CDR3 bases are TGTGCCTGGACCTCGAGTCGGACAGGGACCGCAATTTTT. This sequence joins TRBV30 and TRBJ1-4, with TRBD1 identical over 8 bases. Per the germline V gene, CDR1 is GTSNPN and CDR2 is SVGIG (reference sequence). The CDR3 consists of 13 residues.

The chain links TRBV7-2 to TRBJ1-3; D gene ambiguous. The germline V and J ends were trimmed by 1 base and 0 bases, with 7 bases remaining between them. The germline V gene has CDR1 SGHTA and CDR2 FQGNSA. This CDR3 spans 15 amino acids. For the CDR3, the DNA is TGTGCCAGCAGCTTAGGTGAAGCCTCTGGAAACACCATATATTTT. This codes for CASSLGEASGNTIYF.

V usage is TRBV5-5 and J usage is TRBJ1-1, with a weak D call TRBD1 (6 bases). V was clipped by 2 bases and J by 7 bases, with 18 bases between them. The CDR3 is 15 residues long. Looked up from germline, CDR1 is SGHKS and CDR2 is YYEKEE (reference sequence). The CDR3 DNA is TGTGCCAGCAGCTTTTCCTCGGACAGAGGCTATGAAGCTTTCTTT. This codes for CASSFSSDRGYEAFF.

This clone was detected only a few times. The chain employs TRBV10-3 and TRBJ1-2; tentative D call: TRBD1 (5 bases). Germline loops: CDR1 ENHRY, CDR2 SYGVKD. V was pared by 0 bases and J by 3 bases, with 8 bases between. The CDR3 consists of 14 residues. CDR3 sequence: CAISESGQDYGYTF. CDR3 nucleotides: TGTGCCATCAGTGAGTCGGGGCAGGACTATGGCTACACCTTC.

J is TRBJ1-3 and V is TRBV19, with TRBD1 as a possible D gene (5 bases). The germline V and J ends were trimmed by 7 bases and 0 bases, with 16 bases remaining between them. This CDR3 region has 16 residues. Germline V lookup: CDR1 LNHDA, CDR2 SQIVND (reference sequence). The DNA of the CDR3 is TGTGCCAGTAAGGGGATTGGGACTATCTCTGGAAACACCATATATTTT. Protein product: CASKGIGTISGNTIYF.

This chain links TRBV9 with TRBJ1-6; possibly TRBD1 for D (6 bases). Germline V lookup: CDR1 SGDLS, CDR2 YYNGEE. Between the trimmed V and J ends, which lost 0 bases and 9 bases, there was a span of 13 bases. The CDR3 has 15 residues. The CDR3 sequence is CASSVAEGVGSPLHF. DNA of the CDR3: TGTGCCAGCAGCGTAGCAGAGGGGGTCGGTTCACCCCTCCACTTT.

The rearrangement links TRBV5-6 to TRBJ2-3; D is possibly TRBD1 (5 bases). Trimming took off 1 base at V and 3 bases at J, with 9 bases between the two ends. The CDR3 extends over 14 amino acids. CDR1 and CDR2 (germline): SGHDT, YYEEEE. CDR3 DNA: TGTGCCAGCAGCTTGAGGCAGGGTACAGATACGCAGTATTTT. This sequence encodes CASSLRQGTDTQYF.

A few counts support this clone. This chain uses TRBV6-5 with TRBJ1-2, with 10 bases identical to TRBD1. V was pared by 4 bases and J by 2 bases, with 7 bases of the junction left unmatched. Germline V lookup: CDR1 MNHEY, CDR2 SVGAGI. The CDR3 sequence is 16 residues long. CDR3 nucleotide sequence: TGTGCCAGCAGTTCCCTACCGGGACAGGGGAACTATGGCTACACCTTC. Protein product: CASSSLPGQGNYGYTF.

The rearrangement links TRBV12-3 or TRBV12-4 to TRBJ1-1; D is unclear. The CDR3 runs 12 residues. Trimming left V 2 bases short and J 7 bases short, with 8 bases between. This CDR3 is CASSLSGIEAFF. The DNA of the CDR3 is TGTGCCAGCAGTTTATCGGGGATTGAAGCTTTCTTT.

This CDR3 reads CASSLSLAGGNEQFF. The DNA of the CDR3 is TGTGCCAGCAGCTTATCGCTAGCGGGGGGCAATGAGCAGTTCTTC. J is TRBJ2-1 and V is TRBV7-2, with 11 bases matching TRBD2. V lost 2 bases and J lost 6; bases outside the gene matches: 3. There are 15 residues in the CDR3. Germline V lookup: CDR1 SGHTA, CDR2 FQGNSA.

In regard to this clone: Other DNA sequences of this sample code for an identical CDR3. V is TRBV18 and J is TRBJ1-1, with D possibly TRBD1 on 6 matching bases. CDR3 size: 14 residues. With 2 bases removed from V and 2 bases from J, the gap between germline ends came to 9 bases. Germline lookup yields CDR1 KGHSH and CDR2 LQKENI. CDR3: CASSPGQSNTEAFF. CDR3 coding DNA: TGTGCCAGCTCACCAGGACAGAGTAACACTGAAGCTTTCTTT.

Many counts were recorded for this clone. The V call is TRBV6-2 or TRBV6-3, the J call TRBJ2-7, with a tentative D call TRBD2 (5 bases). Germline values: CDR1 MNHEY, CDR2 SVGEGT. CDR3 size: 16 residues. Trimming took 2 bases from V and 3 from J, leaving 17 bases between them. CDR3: CASSYPSLSVGYEQYF. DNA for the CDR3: TGTGCCAGCAGTTACCCGAGCCTTAGCGTGGGCTACGAGCAGTACTTC.

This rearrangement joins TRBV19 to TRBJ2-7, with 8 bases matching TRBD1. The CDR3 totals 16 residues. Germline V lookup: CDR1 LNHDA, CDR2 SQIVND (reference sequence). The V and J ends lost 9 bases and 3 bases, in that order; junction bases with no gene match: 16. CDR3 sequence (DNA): TGTGCCAGGAATCTGGCCGAACAGGGGGGATTCTACGAGCAGTACTTC. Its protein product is CARNLAEQGGFYEQYF.

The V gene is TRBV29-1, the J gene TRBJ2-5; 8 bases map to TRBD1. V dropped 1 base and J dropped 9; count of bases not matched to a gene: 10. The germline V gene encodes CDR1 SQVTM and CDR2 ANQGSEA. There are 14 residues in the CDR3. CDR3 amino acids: CSVEGGQAELAQYF. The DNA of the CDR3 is TGCAGCGTTGAAGGGGGACAGGCGGAATTGGCCCAGTACTTC.

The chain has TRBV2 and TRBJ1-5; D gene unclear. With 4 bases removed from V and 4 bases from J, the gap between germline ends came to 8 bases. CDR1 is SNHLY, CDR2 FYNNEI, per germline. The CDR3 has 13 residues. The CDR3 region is CASSVGRNQPQHF. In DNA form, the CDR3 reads TGTGCCAGCAGTGTAGGGAGGAATCAGCCCCAGCATTTT.

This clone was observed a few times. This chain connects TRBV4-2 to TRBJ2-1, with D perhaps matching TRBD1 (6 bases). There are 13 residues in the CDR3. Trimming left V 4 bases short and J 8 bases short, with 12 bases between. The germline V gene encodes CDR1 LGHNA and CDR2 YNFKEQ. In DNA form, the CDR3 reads TGTGCCAGCAGCCGAACAAAGGGGGATGAGCAGTTCTTC. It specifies CASSRTKGDEQFF.

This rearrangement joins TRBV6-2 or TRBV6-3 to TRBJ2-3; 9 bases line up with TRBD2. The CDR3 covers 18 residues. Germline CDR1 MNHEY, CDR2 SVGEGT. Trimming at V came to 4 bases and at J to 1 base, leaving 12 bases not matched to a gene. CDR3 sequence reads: CASSWDQRGALRTDTQYF. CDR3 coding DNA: TGTGCCAGCAGTTGGGACCAGCGGGGGGCCCTCCGCACAGATACGCAGTATTTT.

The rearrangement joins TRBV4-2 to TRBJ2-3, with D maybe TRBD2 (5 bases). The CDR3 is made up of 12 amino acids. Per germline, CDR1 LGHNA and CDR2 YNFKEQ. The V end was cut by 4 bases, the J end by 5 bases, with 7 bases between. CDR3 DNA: TGTGCCAGCAGCCCCACTAGAGATACGCAGTATTTT. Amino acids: CASSPTRDTQYF.

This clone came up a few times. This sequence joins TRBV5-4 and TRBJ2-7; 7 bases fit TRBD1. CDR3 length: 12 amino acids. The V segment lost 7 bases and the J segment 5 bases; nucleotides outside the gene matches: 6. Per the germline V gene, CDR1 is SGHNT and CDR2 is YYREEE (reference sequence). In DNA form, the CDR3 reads TGTGCCAGCCAGGGGGTGGGGGACGAGCAGTACTTC. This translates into CASQGVGDEQYF.